This T cell receptor beta chain was captured by sequencing in a study of T cell responses to AZD1222 COVID-19 vaccine. This clone was counted a single time. Its antigen is not identified. Findings and limits, study-wide: White British people made up most donors, females outnumbered males, and clonal diversity was possibly underestimated. Only 5 or 6 AZD1222 recipients were seropositive at baseline.

Here immunoSEQ multiplex PCR was the method, and the copy in TCRdb shows in-frame clones only, minus some. Of 150,000 to 200,000 clones in the sample, 85% to 95% were seen once. The CDR3 loop spans 20 amino acids. The germline V gene has CDR1 MGHRA and CDR2 YSYEKL. Trimming took off 2 bases at V and 0 bases at J, with 26 bases between the two ends. The sequence was collected from an adult in good health. The genes are TRBV4-1 and TRBJ2-7, with D possibly being TRBD1 (5 bases). The material sequenced was peripheral blood, taken on day 0 of AZD1222 vaccination. This CDR3 is CASSQTILRQLKAPSYEQYF. The DNA for the CDR3 is TGCGCCAGCAGCCAAACCATATTGAGACAGCTCAAGGCGCCCTCCTACGAGCAGTACTTC.